This TCR beta chain comes out of a study of CD8 T cell repertoires and HIV-1 epitope variants. Study at large: Controls were a CMV, EBV and flu peptide pool, Ebola AY9 negative control, and no-peptide well.

Trimming took 6 bases from V and 4 from J; bases not matched to a gene: 3. The CDR3 is 13 residues long. Germline CDR1 MNHEY, CDR2 SVGAGI. The data were produced by immunoSEQ multiplex PCR, yet TCRdb's version contains in-frame clones alone and is incomplete. The table lists a few thousand clones, about 65% of them singletons. Note on this clone: Antigen specificity is unknown.

The chain has TRBV6-5 and TRBJ2-1, with 7 bases fitting TRBD1. The origin of this receptor is a male donor with HIV. The specimen sequenced was cultured CD8+ T cells derived from PBMCs. CDR3 sequence (DNA): TGTGCCAGCAGCCCACAGGGGTACAATGAGCAGTTCTTC. Translating gives CASSPQGYNEQFF.